This T cell receptor beta chain was identified during a study of T cells after yellow fever vaccination. Remarks on this clonotype: The antigen remains undetermined.

The authors made TCR cDNA by 5'RACE template switching, adding a universal primer site and UMIs. TCRdb reprocessed the 5' RACE reads with MiXCR, giving one entry per CDR3 protein. This table holds approximately 550,000 distinct CDR3 sequences, approximately 21% found once. Trimming removed 5 bases at V and 11 bases at J, with 19 bases between. This CDR3 is built from 14 residues. CDR1 and CDR2 (germline): KGHSH, LQKENI. Study-wide findings and caveats: There was a small share of clonotypes that showed up in both the CD4 and CD8 compartments. Boosting was followed by the reappearance of most primary-vaccination clones (96% CD4, more than 70% CD8).

This specimen consisted of PBMCs, obtained 15 days after the yellow fever booster vaccination. The V call is TRBV18, the J call TRBJ1-5; D not certain. This TCR was sampled from a man under 40 who received the YFV17D yellow fever vaccine. The chain's CDR3 is CASSGTSEQSAQHF. DNA for the CDR3: TGTGCCAGCTCAGGCACAAGCGAGCAATCAGCCCAGCATTTT.